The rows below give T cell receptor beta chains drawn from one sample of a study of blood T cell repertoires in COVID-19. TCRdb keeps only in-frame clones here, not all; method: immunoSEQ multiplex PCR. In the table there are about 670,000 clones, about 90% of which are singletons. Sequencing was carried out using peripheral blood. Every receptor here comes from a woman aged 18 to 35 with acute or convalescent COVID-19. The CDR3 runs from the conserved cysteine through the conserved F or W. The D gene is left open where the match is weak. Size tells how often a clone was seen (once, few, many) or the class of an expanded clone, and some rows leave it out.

CDR3: CASSEGRGSTGELFF; DNA: TGTGCCAGCAGTGAGGGGCGGGGAAGCACCGGGGAGCTGTTTTTT; size: .; V: TRBV2; J: TRBJ2-2; D: .
CDR3: CASSFGGNLHF; DNA: TGTGCCAGCAGTTTCGGCGGAAACCTGCACTTC; size: once; V: TRBV27; J: TRBJ2-7; D: .
CDR3: CSASGTGLNQPQHF; DNA: TGCAGTGCTAGTGGGACAGGACTCAATCAGCCCCAGCATTTT; size: .; V: TRBV20-1; J: TRBJ1-5; D: TRBD1
CDR3: CASRPRTSGGGNLGELFF; DNA: TGTGCAAGTCGCCCCCGGACTAGCGGGGGGGGCAATCTCGGGGAGCTGTTTTTT; size: .; V: TRBV12-2; J: TRBJ2-2; D: .
CDR3: CAWRSGQAESEKLFF; DNA: TGTGCCTGGAGATCGGGACAGGCGGAAAGTGAAAAACTGTTTTTT; size: .; V: TRBV30; J: TRBJ1-4; D: TRBD1
CDR3: CASSPPQGQGNSPLHF; DNA: TGTGCCAGCAGTCCCCCTCAGGGACAGGGGAATTCACCCCTCCACTTT; size: .; V: TRBV28; J: TRBJ1-6; D: TRBD1
CDR3: CATSDPRTQYF; DNA: TGTGCCACCAGTGACCCCCGAACTCAGTATTTT; size: .; V: TRBV24-1; J: TRBJ2-3; D: .
CDR3: CASSPRTGDNYGYTF; DNA: TGTGCCAGCTCACCCAGGACAGGGGACAACTATGGCTACACCTTC; size: few; V: TRBV18; J: TRBJ1-2; D: TRBD1
CDR3: CASSQANYGYTF; DNA: TGTGCCAGCAGTCAGGCTAACTATGGCTACACCTTC; size: .; V: TRBV2; J: TRBJ1-2; D: .
CDR3: CASSPGQILDSNQPQHF; DNA: TGTGCCAGTAGTCCTGGACAGATTTTGGATAGCAATCAGCCCCAGCATTTT; size: .; V: TRBV19; J: TRBJ1-5; D: .
CDR3: CASSTTGTGPQHF; DNA: TGTGCCAGCTCAACGACAGGGACGGGGCCCCAGCATTTT; size: .; V: TRBV18; J: TRBJ1-5; D: TRBD1
CDR3: CASSPRQGAGEKLFF; DNA: TGTGCCAGCAGCCCCAGACAGGGGGCTGGTGAAAAACTGTTTTTT; size: once; V: TRBV7-2; J: TRBJ1-4; D: TRBD1
CDR3: CPGSARTSPGEKLFF; DNA: TGTCCTGGGAGCGCAAGGACTTCACCGGGGGAAAAACTGTTTTTT; size: .; V: TRBV22-1; J: TRBJ1-4; D: .
CDR3: CASSEESGGGAYEQYF; DNA: TGTGCCAGCAGTGAAGAATCCGGCGGGGGGGCGTACGAGCAGTACTTC; size: .; V: TRBV2; J: TRBJ2-7; D: TRBD2
CDR3: CASSQETHYSNQPQHF; DNA: TGTGCCAGCAGCCAAGAAACACACTATAGCAATCAGCCCCAGCATTTT; size: .; V: TRBV4-2; J: TRBJ1-5; D: .
CDR3: CASSPLVEANVLTF; DNA: TGTGCCAGCAGTCCCCTGGTAGAGGCCAACGTCCTGACTTTC; size: .; V: TRBV6-5; J: TRBJ2-6; D: .
CDR3: CAWSVQGDYGYTF; DNA: TGTGCCTGGAGTGTACAGGGAGACTATGGCTACACCTTC; size: .; V: TRBV30; J: TRBJ1-2; D: .
CDR3: CASSGGGNSNQPQHF; DNA: TGTGCCAGCAGTGGGGGGGGGAATAGCAATCAGCCCCAGCATTTT; size: .; V: TRBV25-1; J: TRBJ1-5; D: .
CDR3: CASSQGHTGWGETQYF; DNA: TGTGCCAGCAGCCAAGGACACACAGGGTGGGGGGAGACCCAGTACTTC; size: .; V: TRBV14; J: TRBJ2-5; D: .
CDR3: CASSQGWTGTNEKLFF; DNA: TGCGCCAGCAGCCAGGGATGGACAGGGACTAATGAAAAACTGTTTTTT; size: .; V: TRBV4-1; J: TRBJ1-4; D: TRBD1
CDR3: CAWAATGVQPQHF; DNA: TGTGCCTGGGCCGCTACAGGGGTGCAGCCCCAGCATTTT; size: .; V: TRBV30; J: TRBJ1-5; D: TRBD1
CDR3: CASSIAFSGDYGYTF; DNA: TGTGCCAGTAGTATAGCCTTTTCAGGGGACTATGGCTACACCTTC; size: .; V: TRBV19; J: TRBJ1-2; D: .
CDR3: CASSPRLGRQGDHEQYF; DNA: TGTGCCAGCAGCCCTCGGTTAGGTAGACAGGGAGATCACGAGCAGTACTTC; size: .; V: TRBV4-2; J: TRBJ2-7; D: TRBD1
CDR3: CASSVGRDREKLFF; DNA: TGTGCCAGCAGTGTGGGCAGGGATAGGGAAAAACTGTTTTTT; size: .; V: TRBV2; J: TRBJ1-4; D: .
CDR3: CASGGVADNGGELFF; DNA: TGTGCCAGCGGGGGGGTCGCTGACAACGGCGGGGAGCTGTTTTTT; size: few; V: TRBV2; J: TRBJ2-2; D: TRBD2
CDR3: CASSYGEHYEQYF; DNA: TGTGCCAGCAGTTACGGGGAGCACTACGAGCAGTACTTC; size: .; V: TRBV6-5; J: TRBJ2-7; D: .
CDR3: CASGGQGARRGYTF; DNA: TGTGCCAGTGGGGGACAGGGGGCAAGACGTGGCTACACCTTC; size: .; V: TRBV19; J: TRBJ1-2; D: TRBD1
CDR3: CASSPPDGSSYNEQFF; DNA: TGTGCCAGCAGCCCACCAGACGGGAGCTCCTACAATGAGCAGTTCTTC; size: .; V: TRBV11-1; J: TRBJ2-1; D: .
CDR3: CASSLNLGGGGYTF; DNA: TGTGCCAGCAGTTTAAACCTAGGAGGTGGTGGCTACACCTTC; size: .; V: TRBV28; J: TRBJ1-2; D: .
CDR3: CASSLEGTGDNEKLFF; DNA: TGCGCCAGCAGCCTGGAGGGGACAGGGGATAATGAAAAACTGTTTTTT; size: .; V: TRBV5-1; J: TRBJ1-4; D: TRBD1
CDR3: CASSLVAGGLFGTDTQYF; DNA: TGTGCCAGTAGCCTAGTGGCAGGGGGGTTGTTTGGCACAGATACGCAGTATTTT; size: .; V: TRBV19; J: TRBJ2-3; D: .
CDR3: CASRGQGGKLYEQYF; DNA: TGTGCCAGCAGGGGACAGGGGGGAAAGCTCTACGAGCAGTACTTC; size: .; V: TRBV6-5; J: TRBJ2-7; D: TRBD1
CDR3: CASRDRGWYEQYF; DNA: TGTGCCAGCAGGGACAGGGGTTGGTACGAGCAGTACTTC; size: .; V: TRBV27; J: TRBJ2-7; D: TRBD1
CDR3: CASSLAGSGNTIYF; DNA: TGCGCCAGCAGCTTGGCCGGGTCTGGAAACACCATATATTTT; size: .; V: TRBV5-1; J: TRBJ1-3; D: .
CDR3: CASSPRGQINQPQHF; DNA: TGTGCCAGCAGCCCCCGGGGACAGATCAATCAGCCCCAGCATTTT; size: .; V: TRBV9; J: TRBJ1-5; D: TRBD1
CDR3: CATSSLQGYQETQYF; DNA: TGTGCCACCAGCAGTCTCCAGGGGTACCAAGAGACCCAGTACTTC; size: .; V: TRBV15; J: TRBJ2-5; D: .
CDR3: CASSLVATPNTEAFF; DNA: TGTGCCAGCAGCTTAGTAGCGACACCGAACACTGAAGCTTTCTTT; size: .; V: TRBV7-6; J: TRBJ1-1; D: .
CDR3: CASSLKLAGGRSIDTQYF; DNA: TGTGCCAGCAGCTTAAAACTAGCGGGGGGGCGGTCGATAGATACGCAGTATTTT; size: .; V: TRBV7-2; J: TRBJ2-3; D: TRBD2
CDR3: CSVEDRHSLYGYTF; DNA: TGCAGCGTTGAAGATCGTCACAGTCTCTATGGCTACACCTTC; size: .; V: TRBV29-1; J: TRBJ1-2; D: .
CDR3: CASSLNTEAFF; DNA: TGTGCCAGCAGCCTTAACACTGAAGCTTTCTTT; size: .; V: TRBV5-6; J: TRBJ1-1; D: .
CDR3: CASSFRAMNTEAFF; DNA: TGTGCCAGCAGTTTCAGGGCCATGAACACTGAAGCTTTCTTT; size: .; V: TRBV27; J: TRBJ1-1; D: .
CDR3: CASSPLTGGFAIYF; DNA: TGTGCCAGCAGCCCCTTGACAGGGGGTTTCGCCATATATTTT; size: .; V: TRBV3-1/TRBV3-2; J: TRBJ1-3; D: TRBD1
CDR3: CASSSERQGHYGYTF; DNA: TGTGCCAGCAGCTCCGAAAGACAGGGCCACTATGGCTACACCTTC; size: .; V: TRBV7-6; J: TRBJ1-2; D: TRBD1
CDR3: CASSARSNYGYTF; DNA: TGTGCCAGCAGCGCCAGAAGTAACTATGGCTACACCTTC; size: once; V: TRBV6-5; J: TRBJ1-2; D: .
CDR3: CASSRHPRSSYNSPLHF; DNA: TGTGCCAGCAGTCGACACCCGCGAAGCTCCTATAATTCACCCCTCCACTTT; size: once; V: TRBV6-6; J: TRBJ1-6; D: .
CDR3: CASNTLTASAGYTF; DNA: TGTGCCAGCAACACCTTGACAGCTTCCGCGGGCTACACCTTC; size: .; V: TRBV6-6; J: TRBJ1-2; D: .
CDR3: CASSSGLQGFYGYTF; DNA: TGTGCCAGCAGCTCGGGATTACAGGGTTTCTATGGCTACACCTTC; size: .; V: TRBV5-6; J: TRBJ1-2; D: .
CDR3: CASSRAKGRDGEKLFF; DNA: TGCGCCAGCAGCCGCGCAAAAGGGAGGGATGGTGAAAAACTGTTTTTT; size: .; V: TRBV5-1; J: TRBJ1-4; D: .
CDR3: CASSSRGFNTGELFF; DNA: TGTGCCAGCAGCTCGCGGGGGTTCAACACCGGGGAGCTGTTTTTT; size: .; V: TRBV5-6; J: TRBJ2-2; D: TRBD2
CDR3: CASRAAGLGYTF; DNA: TGTGCCAGCAGGGCAGCAGGGCTTGGCTACACCTTC; size: .; V: TRBV9; J: TRBJ1-2; D: .
CDR3: CASSIHGKTTDTQYF; DNA: TGTGCCAGCAGCATACACGGGAAGACCACAGATACGCAGTATTTT; size: .; V: TRBV3-1/TRBV3-2; J: TRBJ2-3; D: .
CDR3: CASRDTEAFF; DNA: TGTGCCAGTCGAGACACTGAAGCTTTCTTT; size: .; V: TRBV19; J: TRBJ1-1; D: .
CDR3: CASRAPGLQETQYF; DNA: TGTGCCAGCAGAGCCCCGGGACTACAAGAGACCCAGTACTTC; size: .; V: TRBV11-2; J: TRBJ2-5; D: TRBD2
CDR3: CASTSGTGTYEQYF; DNA: TGTGCCAGCACCTCCGGGACAGGGACCTACGAGCAGTACTTC; size: .; V: TRBV6-5; J: TRBJ2-7; D: TRBD1
CDR3: CATRGNYEQYF; DNA: TGTGCCACCAGGGGCAACTACGAGCAGTACTTC; size: .; V: TRBV6-5; J: TRBJ2-7; D: .